These T cell receptor beta chains were read from a single sample in a study of T cells in Graves' hyperthyroidism and ophthalmopathy. TCRdb itself ran the multiplex PCR reads through MiXCR, one entry per CDR3 protein. The data hold about 660,000 distinct CDR3 sequences, with 45% observed a single time. What was sequenced was peripheral blood or thyroid tissue (not recorded which). The receptors were sampled from an adult man with Graves' disease, either hyperthyroidism or ophthalmopathy (not recorded which). The CDR3 runs from the conserved cysteine through the conserved F or W. A D gene is named only where the DNA matches it firmly. Part of the rows lack a size; the others show once, few, many or a class for expanded clones.

j_gene: TRBJ1-2; v_gene: TRBV6-6; d_gene: NA; abundance: once; CDR3nt: TGTGCCAGCAGGGGCCGACAGAACTATGGCTACACCTTC; CDR3aa: CASRGRQNYGYTF
j_gene: TRBJ1-1; v_gene: TRBV7-9; d_gene: NA; abundance: NA; CDR3nt: TGTGCCAGCAGCTTAGCACAGGGTAGCAACACTGAAGCTTTCTTT; CDR3aa: CASSLAQGSNTEAFF
j_gene: TRBJ1-2; v_gene: TRBV7-9; d_gene: NA; abundance: NA; CDR3nt: TGTGCCAGCAGCTTAGGCCGTGGGGCTGGAGCTGGCTACACCTTC; CDR3aa: CASSLGRGAGAGYTF
j_gene: TRBJ1-4; v_gene: TRBV6-1; d_gene: TRBD1; abundance: once; CDR3nt: TGTGCCAGCGGGGCCGGGACAGGGAGTGAAAAACTGTTTTTT; CDR3aa: CASGAGTGSEKLFF
j_gene: TRBJ1-3; v_gene: TRBV12-3/TRBV12-4; d_gene: TRBD1; abundance: few; CDR3nt: TGTGCCAGCAGTTTAAATACAGGGGGCGCGAACACCATATATTTT; CDR3aa: CASSLNTGGANTIYF
j_gene: TRBJ1-4; v_gene: TRBV29-1; d_gene: NA; abundance: NA; CDR3nt: TGCAGCTTGGCCCCGGGCGCCAATGAAAAACTGTTTTTT; CDR3aa: CSLAPGANEKLFF
j_gene: TRBJ2-5; v_gene: TRBV29-1; d_gene: TRBD2; abundance: few; CDR3nt: TGCAGCGTGATGGGACTAGCGGGGGGGCGGGAGACCCAGTACTTC; CDR3aa: CSVMGLAGGRETQYF
j_gene: TRBJ2-5; v_gene: TRBV7-8; d_gene: NA; abundance: many; CDR3nt: TGTGCCAGCAGCTTACATGAACTGGAGACCCAGTACTTC; CDR3aa: CASSLHELETQYF
j_gene: TRBJ1-4; v_gene: TRBV25-1; d_gene: TRBD1; abundance: NA; CDR3nt: TGTGCCAGCAGTGAATGGTTAGGGGGCGGCGTTGCTGAAAAACTGTTTTTT; CDR3aa: CASSEWLGGGVAEKLFF
j_gene: TRBJ2-5; v_gene: TRBV7-7; d_gene: TRBD2; abundance: many; CDR3nt: TGTGCTAGCAGCGGGACTAGCGAGGGAGAGACCCAGTACTTC; CDR3aa: CASSGTSEGETQYF
j_gene: TRBJ2-5; v_gene: TRBV12-3/TRBV12-4; d_gene: NA; abundance: few; CDR3nt: TGTGCCAGCAGTTTATCACATCTCGTAGAGACCCAGTACTTC; CDR3aa: CASSLSHLVETQYF
j_gene: TRBJ1-5; v_gene: TRBV19; d_gene: NA; abundance: NA; CDR3nt: TGTGCCAGTACCACAGCAGGGGTGGGCAATCAGCCCCAGCATTTT; CDR3aa: CASTTAGVGNQPQHF
j_gene: TRBJ1-2; v_gene: TRBV7-2; d_gene: NA; abundance: NA; CDR3nt: TGTGCCAGCAGCCAAATACAGTTGAGACACTATGGCTACACCTTC; CDR3aa: CASSQIQLRHYGYTF
j_gene: TRBJ1-6; v_gene: TRBV7-2; d_gene: NA; abundance: NA; CDR3nt: TGTGCCAGCAGCGTTCAGGGAGAGGTAGGATCACCCCTCCACTTT; CDR3aa: CASSVQGEVGSPLHF
j_gene: TRBJ2-2; v_gene: TRBV10-3; d_gene: TRBD1; abundance: many; CDR3nt: TGTGCCACCTCACAGGGGTCGGACACCGGGGAGCTGTTTTTT; CDR3aa: CATSQGSDTGELFF
j_gene: TRBJ2-7; v_gene: TRBV7-7; d_gene: TRBD2; abundance: many; CDR3nt: TGTGCTAGCAGCTTGGCAGCGGGGGGTGCCTACGAGCAGTACTTC; CDR3aa: CASSLAAGGAYEQYF
j_gene: TRBJ1-2; v_gene: TRBV4-1; d_gene: NA; abundance: NA; CDR3nt: TGCGCCAGCAGCCAAGCCCCGGCGGGCAGGGTGGACTACACCTTC; CDR3aa: CASSQAPAGRVDYTF
j_gene: TRBJ1-5; v_gene: TRBV5-4; d_gene: NA; abundance: few; CDR3nt: TGTGCCAGCAGCTTGGATCAGGGTGGTCAGCCCCAGCATTTT; CDR3aa: CASSLDQGGQPQHF
j_gene: TRBJ2-7; v_gene: TRBV2; d_gene: TRBD2; abundance: many; CDR3nt: TGTGCCAGCAGTATGGGACTATCCGACTACGAGCAGTACTTC; CDR3aa: CASSMGLSDYEQYF
j_gene: TRBJ1-5; v_gene: TRBV2; d_gene: TRBD1; abundance: once; CDR3nt: TGTGCCAGCAGTGATTGGGGGACAGCCAACCCCAATCAGCCCCAGCATTTT; CDR3aa: CASSDWGTANPNQPQHF
j_gene: TRBJ1-1; v_gene: TRBV12-3/TRBV12-4; d_gene: TRBD1; abundance: NA; CDR3nt: TGTGCCAGCAGTTACCGTGGGACAGATGAAGCTTTCTTT; CDR3aa: CASSYRGTDEAFF
j_gene: TRBJ1-1; v_gene: TRBV12-3/TRBV12-4; d_gene: NA; abundance: once; CDR3nt: TGTGCTAGTGCCGCGCATAGGGCGGGGACTGAAGCTTTCTTT; CDR3aa: CASAAHRAGTEAFF
j_gene: TRBJ2-3; v_gene: TRBV11-2; d_gene: NA; abundance: few; CDR3nt: TGCGCCAGCAGCCAAGAGGGGCTAGAGGCAGATACGCAGTATTTT; CDR3aa: CASSQEGLEADTQYF
j_gene: TRBJ1-2; v_gene: TRBV25-1; d_gene: NA; abundance: NA; CDR3nt: TGTGCCAGCAGTGGACCCCTCTATGGCTACACCTTC; CDR3aa: CASSGPLYGYTF
j_gene: TRBJ2-5; v_gene: TRBV7-8; d_gene: NA; abundance: NA; CDR3nt: TGTGCCAGCAGCTTATTCGACGGGCCCCGGGAGACCCAGTACTTC; CDR3aa: CASSLFDGPRETQYF
j_gene: TRBJ1-1; v_gene: TRBV7-3; d_gene: NA; abundance: NA; CDR3nt: TGTGCCAGCAGCTTGCGGACAGTAGAACATCGAGCTTTCTTT; CDR3aa: CASSLRTVEHRAFF
j_gene: TRBJ1-1; v_gene: TRBV19; d_gene: NA; abundance: NA; CDR3nt: TGTGCCAGTAGTAGATCACAGAACACTGAAGCTTTCTTT; CDR3aa: CASSRSQNTEAFF
j_gene: TRBJ1-1; v_gene: TRBV5-1; d_gene: NA; abundance: NA; CDR3nt: TGCGCCAGCAGCTTGGAAATAAAACGGGATGACGGAGCTTTCTTT; CDR3aa: CASSLEIKRDDGAFF
j_gene: TRBJ1-6; v_gene: TRBV10-3; d_gene: TRBD1; abundance: few; CDR3nt: TGTGCCATCAGTGGTGGGACAGGGAATTCACCCCTCCACTTT; CDR3aa: CAISGGTGNSPLHF
j_gene: TRBJ1-1; v_gene: TRBV29-1; d_gene: TRBD1; abundance: NA; CDR3nt: TGCAGCGTTGTCCGGACAGGGATGAACACTGAAGCTTTCTTT; CDR3aa: CSVVRTGMNTEAFF
j_gene: TRBJ1-2; v_gene: TRBV20-1; d_gene: NA; abundance: few; CDR3nt: TGCAGTGCTAGAGTGGGCAGGGGCCTTAACTATGGCTACACCTTC; CDR3aa: CSARVGRGLNYGYTF
j_gene: TRBJ2-2; v_gene: TRBV29-1; d_gene: TRBD1; abundance: NA; CDR3nt: TGCAGCTTAGGGTGGCGGACAGGGAACACCGGGGAGCTGTTTTTT; CDR3aa: CSLGWRTGNTGELFF
j_gene: TRBJ2-5; v_gene: TRBV5-1; d_gene: NA; abundance: NA; CDR3nt: TGCGCCAGCAGGTTCGCATATTTAGGCCAAGAGACCCAGTACTTC; CDR3aa: CASRFAYLGQETQYF
j_gene: TRBJ1-1; v_gene: TRBV29-1; d_gene: NA; abundance: NA; CDR3nt: TGCAGCGTTGAATCCGGGAACACTGAAACTTTCTTT; CDR3aa: CSVESGNTETFF
j_gene: TRBJ1-3; v_gene: TRBV11-2; d_gene: NA; abundance: NA; CDR3nt: TGTGCGGCAAAACAGAGCCCCTCTGGAAACACCATATATTTT; CDR3aa: CAAKQSPSGNTIYF
j_gene: TRBJ2-2; v_gene: TRBV13; d_gene: NA; abundance: few; CDR3nt: TGTGCCAGCGGGGCCGGGGGCTCCGGGGAGCTGTTTTTT; CDR3aa: CASGAGGSGELFF
j_gene: TRBJ1-2; v_gene: TRBV6-5; d_gene: TRBD1; abundance: NA; CDR3nt: TGTGCCAGCGGCGACAGGGAGGGTTATGGCTACACCTTC; CDR3aa: CASGDREGYGYTF
j_gene: TRBJ1-2; v_gene: TRBV7-9; d_gene: NA; abundance: NA; CDR3nt: TGTGCCAGCAGCTTAGGGGTGGAGGGCTACACCTTC; CDR3aa: CASSLGVEGYTF
j_gene: TRBJ1-1; v_gene: TRBV2; d_gene: NA; abundance: NA; CDR3nt: TGTGCCAGCAGTTACTCGTTGGGGGGTCTCACTGAAGCTTTCTTT; CDR3aa: CASSYSLGGLTEAFF
j_gene: TRBJ2-7; v_gene: TRBV29-1; d_gene: TRBD1; abundance: NA; CDR3nt: TGCAGCGTTGCGACAGGGGCATACGAGCAGTACTTC; CDR3aa: CSVATGAYEQYF
j_gene: TRBJ2-7; v_gene: TRBV20-1; d_gene: NA; abundance: few; CDR3nt: TGCAGTGCTAGGTTGTCAGGGGCTCGCAAGCAGTACTTC; CDR3aa: CSARLSGARKQYF
j_gene: TRBJ1-1; v_gene: TRBV5-6; d_gene: NA; abundance: NA; CDR3nt: TGTGCCAGCAGCGGGGACGCTTCTGAAGCTTTCTTT; CDR3aa: CASSGDASEAFF
j_gene: TRBJ2-7; v_gene: TRBV4-1; d_gene: NA; abundance: once; CDR3nt: TGCGCCAGCAGCCAAGGGTGGGCGGACCCAGGGGAGCAGTACTTC; CDR3aa: CASSQGWADPGEQYF
j_gene: TRBJ1-2; v_gene: TRBV2; d_gene: NA; abundance: many; CDR3nt: TGTGCCAGCAGTGAAGCTTTACGGAACTATGGCTACACCTTC; CDR3aa: CASSEALRNYGYTF
j_gene: TRBJ1-2; v_gene: TRBV7-9; d_gene: NA; abundance: many; CDR3nt: TGTGCCAGCAGCCAAAGACAGGACTATGGCTACACCTTC; CDR3aa: CASSQRQDYGYTF
j_gene: TRBJ2-7; v_gene: TRBV7-9; d_gene: NA; abundance: NA; CDR3nt: TGTGCCAGCAGCTCGGAGGCGGGACGGAGGGAGCAGTACTTC; CDR3aa: CASSSEAGRREQYF
j_gene: TRBJ1-4; v_gene: TRBV7-8; d_gene: NA; abundance: NA; CDR3nt: TGTGCCAGCAGCTTAGAACCCTTTGATAATGAAAAACTGTTTTTT; CDR3aa: CASSLEPFDNEKLFF
j_gene: TRBJ2-5; v_gene: TRBV7-7; d_gene: TRBD2; abundance: many; CDR3nt: TGTGCTAGCAGCTTAGTTGGGAGGGCCGAGGAGACCCAGTACTTC; CDR3aa: CASSLVGRAEETQYF
j_gene: TRBJ2-7; v_gene: TRBV7-9; d_gene: TRBD1; abundance: NA; CDR3nt: TGTGCCAGCAGCCAGGACAGGTACGAGCAGCACTTC; CDR3aa: CASSQDRYEQHF
j_gene: TRBJ2-7; v_gene: TRBV10-3; d_gene: TRBD2; abundance: NA; CDR3nt: TGTGCCAGCAGACCCCTAGCGGGAGTATCCTACGAGCAGTACTTC; CDR3aa: CASRPLAGVSYEQYF
j_gene: TRBJ1-6; v_gene: TRBV19; d_gene: TRBD1; abundance: few; CDR3nt: TGTGCCAGTAGCCGGACAGGGGGCCGGAATTCACCCCTCCACTTT; CDR3aa: CASSRTGGRNSPLHF
j_gene: TRBJ2-7; v_gene: TRBV20-1; d_gene: TRBD2; abundance: NA; CDR3nt: TGCAGCGTCCTCTTAGCGGGGGGAAACTACGAGCAGTACTTC; CDR3aa: CSVLLAGGNYEQYF
j_gene: TRBJ2-7; v_gene: TRBV10-3; d_gene: NA; abundance: NA; CDR3nt: TGTGCCACCAGTGGTTTGGGGACCGGGGAGCTGTACTTC; CDR3aa: CATSGLGTGELYF
j_gene: TRBJ1-2; v_gene: TRBV28; d_gene: NA; abundance: NA; CDR3nt: TGTGCCAGCACCCTTTCACCTGCAGGCAACTATGGCTACACCTTC; CDR3aa: CASTLSPAGNYGYTF
j_gene: TRBJ1-1; v_gene: TRBV9; d_gene: TRBD1; abundance: NA; CDR3nt: TGTGCCAGCAGCCCAGGAGGGGGACAGGGGGCTGCTGAAGCTTTCTTT; CDR3aa: CASSPGGGQGAAEAFF
j_gene: TRBJ1-5; v_gene: TRBV5-5; d_gene: NA; abundance: few; CDR3nt: TGTGCCAGCAGCTTGGGGTCAGCCCAAAATCAGCCCCAGCATTTT; CDR3aa: CASSLGSAQNQPQHF
j_gene: TRBJ1-1; v_gene: TRBV10-3; d_gene: NA; abundance: NA; CDR3nt: TGTGCCACGCGGGGGGGGGGAGGAATCACTGAAGCTTTCTTT; CDR3aa: CATRGGGGITEAFF
j_gene: TRBJ2-3; v_gene: TRBV10-3; d_gene: TRBD2; abundance: NA; CDR3nt: TGTGCCACCAAAACGCCGGGACTAGCGGGTGATACGCAGTATTTT; CDR3aa: CATKTPGLAGDTQYF
j_gene: TRBJ1-3; v_gene: TRBV12-3/TRBV12-4; d_gene: NA; abundance: many; CDR3nt: TGTGCCAGCAATCTGATCTATTTT; CDR3aa: CASNLIYF
j_gene: TRBJ2-5; v_gene: TRBV5-4; d_gene: NA; abundance: many; CDR3nt: TGTGCCAGCAGCTTGGGCAGGGGATATCAAGAGACCCAGTACTTC; CDR3aa: CASSLGRGYQETQYF